These T cell receptor beta chains were read from a single sample in a study of T cell repertoires in cytomegalovirus infection. TCRdb independently ran MiXCR on the reads; one entry per CDR3 protein. The sample has more than 250,000 distinct CDR3 sequences, roughly an eighth seen once; the top ten hold roughly 9.7%. Material: PBMCs. These receptors were obtained from a human donor in good health (CMV status not recorded). Some clones in this sample may be carry-over from other donors' samples. The CDR3 runs from the conserved cysteine through the conserved F or W. D genes are given only for firm matches. Clone size appears in some rows only: once, few, many, or a class for an expanded clone.

TRBV7-9	NA	NA	TRBJ1-1	TGTGCCAGCAGCACCGGGGAGTTTTTCATGAACACTGAAGCTTTCTTT	CASSTGEFFMNTEAFF
TRBV7-9	many	NA	TRBJ2-3	TGTGCCAGCAGCTTATTGCGGGGCCCCGATACGCAGTATTTT	CASSLLRGPDTQYF
TRBV2	few	TRBD1	TRBJ1-1	TGTGCCGCGCGGACAGGGACCATGAACACTGAAGCTTTCTTT	CAARTGTMNTEAFF
TRBV7-2	many	TRBD2	TRBJ2-7	TGTGCCAGCAGCTCCACCTACCCCGGACTAGCGGGGGGGCAATTC	CASSSTYPGLAGGQF
TRBV5-1	NA	TRBD1	TRBJ1-4	TGCGCCAGCAGCGCGGGACAGCTAGGGGATGAAAAACTGTTTTTT	CASSAGQLGDEKLFF
TRBV12-3/TRBV12-4	NA	TRBD2	TRBJ2-2	TGTGCCAGCAGCTGGACTAGCGGGGTCACCGGGGAGCTGTTTTTT	CASSWTSGVTGELFF
TRBV20-1	few	NA	TRBJ2-5	TGCAGTGCTAGAGAGGCCCAAGAGACCCAGTACTTC	CSAREAQETQYF
TRBV5-1	NA	TRBD1	TRBJ2-1	TGCGCCAGCAGCCGAGGGGACAGCAGTAATGAGCAGTTCTTC	CASSRGDSSNEQFF
TRBV2	few	TRBD1	TRBJ1-1	TGTGCCAGCAGTACCCGGGACAGGGAATCTGAAGCTTTCTTT	CASSTRDRESEAFF
TRBV7-9	many	NA	TRBJ1-3	TGTGCCAGCAGCTTAGGGGGACTGACAGTGAACTCTGGAAACACCATATATTTT	CASSLGGLTVNSGNTIYF
TRBV20-1	NA	NA	TRBJ2-3	TGCAGTGCTAGAGAGGGACTTTACACGCAGTATTTT	CSAREGLYTQYF
TRBV6-1	many	NA	TRBJ2-6	TGTGCCAGCAGTGAATCCTTCCTGTCTGGGGCCAACGTCCTGACTTTC	CASSESFLSGANVLTF
TRBV28	many	NA	TRBJ2-1	TGTGCCAGCAGTTTGCCTCTAGCGACATCGGACAATGAGCAGTTCTTC	CASSLPLATSDNEQFF
TRBV5-5	many	NA	TRBJ2-5	TGTGCCAGCAGCGAACGGATCTTGGCTGGGGGAGAGACCCAGTACTTC	CASSERILAGGETQYF
TRBV5-6	many	NA	TRBJ2-7	TGTGCCAGCAACTCGCTTGGGTGGGGAGAGCAGTACTTC	CASNSLGWGEQYF
TRBV6-5	many	NA	TRBJ2-2	TGTGCCAGCAGTTACTACCCAACTCCTAACACCGGGGAGCTGTTTTTT	CASSYYPTPNTGELFF
TRBV23-1	many	TRBD1	TRBJ2-1	TGCGCCAGCAGTCCCGGACAGGTTCGCGACAATGAGCAGTTCTTC	CASSPGQVRDNEQFF
TRBV7-9	many	NA	TRBJ2-6	TGTGCCAGCAGCTTGGGGGTAGGGGCCAACGTCCTGACTTTC	CASSLGVGANVLTF
TRBV12-5	many	NA	TRBJ2-7	TGTGCTAGTGGTTTGGAGGGGCTCGAGCAGTACTTC	CASGLEGLEQYF
TRBV28	few	NA	TRBJ2-7	TGTGCCAGCAACCCCGACAGGAAATACGAGCAGTACTTC	CASNPDRKYEQYF
TRBV11-2	many	NA	TRBJ2-1	TGTGCCAGCAGCTTAGAGGGGGGAAATCTCGTGAGTGAGCAGTTCTTC	CASSLEGGNLVSEQFF
TRBV7-9	few	TRBD2	TRBJ2-3	TGTGCCAGCGTTCGTAGCGGGAGTCAAGATACGCAGTATTTT	CASVRSGSQDTQYF
TRBV20-1	few	NA	TRBJ1-3	TGCAGTGCTAGAGCACTCGCTGCTGGAAACACCATATATTTT	CSARALAAGNTIYF
TRBV13	NA	NA	TRBJ1-2	TGTGCCAGCAGCTTACGGGGTGTTGGCTACACCTTC	CASSLRGVGYTF
TRBV5-4	NA	NA	TRBJ2-1	TGTGCCAGCAGCTTGAACAGCAACTACAATGAGCAGTTCTTC	CASSLNSNYNEQFF